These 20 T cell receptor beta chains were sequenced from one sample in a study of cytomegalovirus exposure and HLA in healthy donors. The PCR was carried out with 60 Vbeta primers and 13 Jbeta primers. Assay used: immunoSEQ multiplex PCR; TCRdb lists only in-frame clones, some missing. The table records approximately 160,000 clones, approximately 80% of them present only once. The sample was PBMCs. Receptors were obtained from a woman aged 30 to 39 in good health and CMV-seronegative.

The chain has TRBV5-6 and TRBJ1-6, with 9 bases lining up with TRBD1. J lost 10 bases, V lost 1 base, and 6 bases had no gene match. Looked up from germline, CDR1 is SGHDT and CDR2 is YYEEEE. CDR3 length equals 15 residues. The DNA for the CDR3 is TGTGCCAGCAGCTTGCTGGGACAGGGAGGCTCACCCCTCCACTTT. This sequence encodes CASSLLGQGGSPLHF.

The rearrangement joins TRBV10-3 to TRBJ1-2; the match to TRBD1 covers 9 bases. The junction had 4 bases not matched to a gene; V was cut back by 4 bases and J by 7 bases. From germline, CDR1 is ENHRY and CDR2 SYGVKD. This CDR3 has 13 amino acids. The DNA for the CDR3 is TGTGCCATCAGTGGGGGACAGGGTTTTGGCTACACCTTC. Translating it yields CAISGGQGFGYTF.

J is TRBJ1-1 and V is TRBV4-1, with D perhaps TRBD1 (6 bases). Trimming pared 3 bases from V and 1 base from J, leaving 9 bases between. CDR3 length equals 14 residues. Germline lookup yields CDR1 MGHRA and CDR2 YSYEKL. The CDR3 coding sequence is TGCGCCAGCAGCCAGCGGACAGCGAACACTGAAGCTTTCTTT. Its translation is CASSQRTANTEAFF.

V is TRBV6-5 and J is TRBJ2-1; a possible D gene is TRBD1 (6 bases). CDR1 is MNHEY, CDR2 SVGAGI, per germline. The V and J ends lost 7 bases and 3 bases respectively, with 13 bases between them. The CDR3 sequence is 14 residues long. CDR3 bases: TGTGCCAGCATCAGCAGGGGCCTCTACAATGAGCAGTTCTTC. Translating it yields CASISRGLYNEQFF.

CDR3 sequence reads: CASSDAGEFYEQYF. The CDR3 DNA is TGTGCCAGCAGTGACGCGGGAGAGTTCTACGAGCAGTACTTC. The chain has TRBV6-4 and TRBJ2-7, with 7 nucleotides matching TRBD2. V lost 2 bases to trimming and J lost 3 bases; unmatched junction nucleotides: 4. The CDR3 length is 14 residues. The germline V gene encodes CDR1 MRHNA and CDR2 SNTAGT.

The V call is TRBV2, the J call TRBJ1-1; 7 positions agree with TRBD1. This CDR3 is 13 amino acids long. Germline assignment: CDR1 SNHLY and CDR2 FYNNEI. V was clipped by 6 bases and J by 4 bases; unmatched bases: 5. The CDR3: CASSIDRVTEAFF. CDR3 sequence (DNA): TGTGCCAGCAGCATAGACAGGGTCACTGAAGCTTTCTTT.

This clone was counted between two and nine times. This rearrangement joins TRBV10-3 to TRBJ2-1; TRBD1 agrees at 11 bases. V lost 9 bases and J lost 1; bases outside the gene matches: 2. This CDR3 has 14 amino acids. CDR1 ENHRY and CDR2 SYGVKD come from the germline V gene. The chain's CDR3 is CAIGQGASYNEQFF. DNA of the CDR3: TGTGCCATTGGACAGGGGGCTTCCTACAATGAGCAGTTCTTC.

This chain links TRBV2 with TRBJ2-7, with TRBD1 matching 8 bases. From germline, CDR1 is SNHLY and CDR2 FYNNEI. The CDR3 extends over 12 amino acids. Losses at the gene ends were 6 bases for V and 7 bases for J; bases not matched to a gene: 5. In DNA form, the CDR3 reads TGTGCCAGCAGCGACAGGGGTGGGGAGCAGTACTTC. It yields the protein CASSDRGGEQYF.

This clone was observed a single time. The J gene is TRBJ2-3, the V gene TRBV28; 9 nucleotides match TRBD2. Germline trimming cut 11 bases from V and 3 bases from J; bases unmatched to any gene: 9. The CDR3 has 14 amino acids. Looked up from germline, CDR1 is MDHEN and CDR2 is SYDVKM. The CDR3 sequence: CAGGRVGSTDTQYF. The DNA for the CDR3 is TGTGCCGGCGGGAGGGTCGGCTCTACAGATACGCAGTATTTT.

The CDR3 region is CASSLMGQAGNTIYF. DNA of the CDR3: TGTGCCAGCAGCTTAATGGGCCAGGCTGGAAACACCATATATTTT. The chain has TRBV7-2 and TRBJ1-3, with no clear D. Germline CDR1 SGHTA, CDR2 FQGNSA. This CDR3 is built from 15 residues. The V and J ends lost 2 bases and 2 bases respectively, with 10 bases between them.

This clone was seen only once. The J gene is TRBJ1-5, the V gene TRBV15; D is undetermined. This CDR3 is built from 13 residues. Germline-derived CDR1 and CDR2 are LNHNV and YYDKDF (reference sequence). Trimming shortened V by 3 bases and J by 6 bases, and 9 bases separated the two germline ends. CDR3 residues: CATSSISGQPQHF. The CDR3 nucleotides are TGTGCCACCAGCAGCATAAGCGGTCAGCCCCAGCATTTT.

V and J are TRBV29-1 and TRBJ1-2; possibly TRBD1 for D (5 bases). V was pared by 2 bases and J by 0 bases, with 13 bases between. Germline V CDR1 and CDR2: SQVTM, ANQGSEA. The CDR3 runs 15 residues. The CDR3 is CSVEFTGGANYGYTF. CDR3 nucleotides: TGCAGCGTTGAATTTACAGGTGGTGCTAACTATGGCTACACCTTC.

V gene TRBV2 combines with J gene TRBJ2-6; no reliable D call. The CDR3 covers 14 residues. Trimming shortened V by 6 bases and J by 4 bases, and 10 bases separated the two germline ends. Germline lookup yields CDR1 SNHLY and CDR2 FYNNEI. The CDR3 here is CASSTQRGANVLTF. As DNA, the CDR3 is TGTGCCAGCAGCACCCAACGGGGGGCCAACGTCCTGACTTTC.

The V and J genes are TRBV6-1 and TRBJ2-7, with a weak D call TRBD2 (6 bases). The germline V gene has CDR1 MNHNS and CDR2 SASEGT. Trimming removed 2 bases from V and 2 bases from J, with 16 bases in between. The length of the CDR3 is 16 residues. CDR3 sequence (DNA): TGTGCCAGCAGTGAATATGGGGGAGGACAAGCCTACGAGCAGTACTTC. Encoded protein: CASSEYGGGQAYEQYF.

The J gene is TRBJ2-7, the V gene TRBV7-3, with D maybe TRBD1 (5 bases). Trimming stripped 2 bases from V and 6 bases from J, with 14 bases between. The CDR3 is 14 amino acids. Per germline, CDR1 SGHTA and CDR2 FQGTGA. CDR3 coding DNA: TGTGCCAGCAGCTTATTCCAGGGTCAAGGCGAGCAGTACTTC. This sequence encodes CASSLFQGQGEQYF.

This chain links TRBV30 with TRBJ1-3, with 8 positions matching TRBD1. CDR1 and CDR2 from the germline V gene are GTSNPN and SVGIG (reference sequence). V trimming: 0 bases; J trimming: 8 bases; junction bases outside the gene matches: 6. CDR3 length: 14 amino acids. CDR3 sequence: CAWSVGTGVDTIYF. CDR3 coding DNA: TGTGCCTGGAGTGTAGGGACAGGAGTAGACACCATATATTTT. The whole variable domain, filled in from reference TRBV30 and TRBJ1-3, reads SQTIHQWPATLVQPVGSPLSLECTVEGTSNPNLYWYRQAAGRGLQLLFYSVGIGQISSEVPQNLSASRPQDRQFILSSKKLLLSDSGFYLCAWSVGTGVDTIYFGEGSWLTVV.

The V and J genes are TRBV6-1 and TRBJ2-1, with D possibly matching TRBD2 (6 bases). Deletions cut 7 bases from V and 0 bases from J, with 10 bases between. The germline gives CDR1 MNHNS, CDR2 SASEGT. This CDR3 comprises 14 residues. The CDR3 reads CASKAGRSYNEQFF. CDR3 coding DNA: TGTGCCAGCAAGGCGGGACGCTCCTACAATGAGCAGTTCTTC.

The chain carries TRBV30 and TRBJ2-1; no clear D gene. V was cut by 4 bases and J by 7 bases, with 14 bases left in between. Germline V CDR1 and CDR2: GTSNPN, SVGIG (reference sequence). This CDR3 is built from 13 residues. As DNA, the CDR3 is TGTGCCTGGAAAAGCTTATATGTAAATGAGCAGTTCTTC. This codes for CAWKSLYVNEQFF.

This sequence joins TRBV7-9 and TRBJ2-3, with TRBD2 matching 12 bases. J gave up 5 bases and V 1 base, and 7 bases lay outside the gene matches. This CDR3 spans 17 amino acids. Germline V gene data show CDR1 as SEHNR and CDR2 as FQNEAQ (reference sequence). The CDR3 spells CASSLGLSSGGGDTQYF. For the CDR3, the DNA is TGTGCCAGCAGCTTAGGTCTCTCTAGCGGGGGGGGAGATACGCAGTATTTT.

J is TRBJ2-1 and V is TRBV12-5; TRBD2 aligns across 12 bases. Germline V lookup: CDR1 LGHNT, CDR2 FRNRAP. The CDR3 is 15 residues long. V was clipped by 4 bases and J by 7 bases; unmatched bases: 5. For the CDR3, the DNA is TGTGCTAGTGGTTGGGGGGGACTAGCGGGTAATGAGCAGTTCTTC. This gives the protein CASGWGGLAGNEQFF.